The T cell receptor beta chain under discussion was sequenced for a study of identical twins' blood T cells. From the 5' RACE reads, TCRdb called clonotypes with MiXCR, one entry per CDR3 protein. The sample contains about 370,000 distinct CDR3 sequences, roughly 27% of which appear only once. Specimen: PBMCs. The receptor was derived from a woman aged 18 to 55 in good health.

The chain's CDR3 is CSASGTMNTEAFF. The CDR3 region has the DNA TGCAGTGCTAGTGGCACCATGAACACTGAAGCTTTCTTT. The V and J genes are TRBV20-1 and TRBJ1-1; D remains unclear. This CDR3 is 13 amino acids long. The V end was cut by 3 bases, the J end by 0 bases, with 8 bases between. In germline, CDR1 is DFQATT, CDR2 SNEGSKA (reference sequence).